Below are 25 T cell receptor beta chains sequenced from a single sample in a study of OX40 agonist ivuxolimab in advanced cancers. The method was the immunoSEQ multiplex PCR assay. TCRdb provides this immuneACCESS table in a form limited to in-frame rearrangements. Some clones are lacking; in checked studies, under half of them reflect an unresolved V gene, and why the rest are absent is not known. Recorded for this sample are tens of thousands of clones; roughly 90% of them occurred a single time. Of the sample, more than 0.75% is held by the ten largest clones. The source was CD4+ or CD8+ T cells sorted from blood, collected in a trial of the OX40 agonist ivuxolimab. These receptors originate from an adult with an advanced solid tumor such as melanoma, head and neck, liver or kidney cancer.

There are a few counts of this clone. The DNA of the CDR3 is TGTGCCAGCAGACGGCCGGGACAGGCCCTGTTTTTT. Translation gives CASRRPGQALFF. The gene calls are TRBV28 and TRBJ1-4; 8 nucleotides match TRBD1. The CDR3 loop spans 12 amino acids. Germline V lookup: CDR1 MDHEN, CDR2 SYDVKM. V was pared by 6 bases and J by 14 bases, with 8 bases of the junction left unmatched.

This clone was seen only once. This rearrangement joins TRBV6-1 to TRBJ2-7; weak D call: TRBD2 (6 bases). Germline V gene lookup returns CDR1 MNHNS and CDR2 SASEGT. The CDR3 length is 13 residues. V was trimmed by 8 bases and J by 4 bases, leaving 15 bases between them. CDR3 sequence reads: CASYEASEYEQYF. CDR3 in DNA: TGTGCCAGCTACGAGGCTAGCGAGTACGAGCAGTACTTC.

J is TRBJ2-1 and V is TRBV4-2; TRBD2 matches at 8 bases. CDR3 length: 16 amino acids. Germline V lookup: CDR1 LGHNA, CDR2 YNFKEQ. J gave up 3 bases and V 3 bases, and 7 bases lay outside the gene matches. CDR3 sequence: CASSQVSGALYNEQFF. The CDR3 bases are TGTGCCAGCAGCCAGGTTAGCGGGGCCCTCTACAATGAGCAGTTCTTC.

The rearrangement links TRBV7-2 to TRBJ2-1; D is tentatively TRBD1 or TRBD2 (6 bases each). Germline CDR1 and CDR2: SGHTA and FQGNSA. With 3 bases removed from V and 2 bases from J, the gap between germline ends came to 14 bases. The length of the CDR3 is 16 residues. CDR3 DNA sequence: TGTGCCAGCAGCTTGGGGTCTAGGGGGGCCTACAATGAGCAGTTCTTC. The encoded protein is CASSLGSRGAYNEQFF.

The chain combines TRBV6-5 with TRBJ1-2; 7 bases map to TRBD1. V shed 2 bases and J 8 bases; nucleotides not matched to a gene: 5. The V gene's germline CDR1 is MNHEY and CDR2 SVGAGI. The CDR3 runs 13 residues. CDR3 nucleotide sequence: TGTGCCAGCAGTTACGACAGGGAAAGCGGCTACACCTTC. Its translation: CASSYDRESGYTF.

This chain connects TRBV12-5 to TRBJ1-2; TRBD1 agrees at 7 bases. This CDR3 spans 12 amino acids. The V gene's germline CDR1 is LGHNT and CDR2 FRNRAP. V dropped 5 bases and J dropped 7; count of bases not matched to a gene: 4. The DNA for the CDR3 is TGTGCTAGTGGTGACAGGGTTTTTGGCTACACCTTC. This encodes CASGDRVFGYTF.

The chain carries TRBV5-1 and TRBJ1-2, with D hard to call. Germline-derived CDR1 and CDR2 are SGHRS and YFSETQ. This CDR3 is 14 amino acids long. Between the trimmed V and J ends, which lost 9 bases and 4 bases, there was a span of 19 bases. The CDR3, as DNA: TGCGCCACCAAAGTGACCGACGGACCCTATGGCTACACCTTC. This gives the protein CATKVTDGPYGYTF.

The chain links TRBV5-6 to TRBJ2-1; D remains ambiguous. The CDR3 runs to 12 residues. Per germline, CDR1 SGHDT and CDR2 YYEEEE. Trimming removed 1 base from V and 7 bases from J, with 6 bases in between. The CDR3 protein is CASSLLPNEQFF. CDR3 sequence (DNA): TGTGCCAGCAGCTTGTTACCGAATGAGCAGTTCTTC.

CDR3 DNA sequence: TGTGCCAGCACCCCGGGACAGCCGAACACCGGGGAGCTGTTTTTT. Residues: CASTPGQPNTGELFF. The genes are TRBV6-1 and TRBJ2-2, with 7 bases fitting TRBD1. CDR3 length: 15 amino acids. Losses at the gene ends were 7 bases for V and 0 bases for J; bases not matched to a gene: 5. The germline V gene encodes CDR1 MNHNS and CDR2 SASEGT.

V gene TRBV7-9 combines with J gene TRBJ1-4, with 7 bases that match TRBD1. This CDR3 is built from 14 residues. After removal of 0 bases from V and 7 bases from J, the junction contained 2 bases not matched to a gene. Germline CDR1 SEHNR, CDR2 FQNEAQ (reference sequence). The CDR3 nucleotides read TGTGCCAGCAGCTTAGCAGGGGGCCCTGAAAAACTGTTTTTT. Translating it yields CASSLAGGPEKLFF.

CDR3 DNA sequence: TGTGCCAGCAGTCCCTTACACAGCACAGATACGCAGTATTTT. Amino acids: CASSPLHSTDTQYF. The gene calls are TRBV6-1 and TRBJ2-3; D gene uncertain. Trimming left V 5 bases short and J 0 bases short, with 9 bases between. Germline-derived CDR1 and CDR2 are MNHNS and SASEGT. The CDR3 covers 14 residues.

This clone has only a few counts. The chain joins TRBV18 to TRBJ2-3, with D possibly being TRBD1 or TRBD2 (5 bases each). The V and J ends lost 1 base and 0 bases respectively, with 8 bases between them. The CDR3 extends over 15 amino acids. Germline V CDR1 and CDR2: KGHSH, LQKENI. The CDR3 DNA follows: TGTGCCAGCTCACCACAGGGACGGAGCACAGATACGCAGTATTTT. This encodes CASSPQGRSTDTQYF. Based on the CDR3 plus reference TRBV18 and TRBJ2-3, the full variable domain is NAGVMQNPRHLVRRRGQEARLRCSPMKGHSHVYWYRQLPEEGLKFMVYLQKENIIDESGMPKERFSAEFPKEGPSILRIQQVVRGDSAAYFCASSPQGRSTDTQYFGPGTRLTVL.

A few counts support this clone. V usage is TRBV23-1 and J usage is TRBJ2-7, with 12 bases fitting TRBD2. TRBV23-1 is annotated as an ORF whose role is uncertain. V was pared by 1 base and J by 7 bases, with 17 bases of the junction left unmatched. This CDR3 region has 19 residues. CDR3 in DNA: TGCGCCAGCAGTCAATGGATTAGCCTAGCGGGAGGGCCGGAAAAAGAGCAGTACTTC. Protein product: CASSQWISLAGGPEKEQYF.

The gene calls are TRBV2 and TRBJ1-6; no clear D gene. Trimming removed 9 bases from V and 5 bases from J, with 20 bases in between. Germline V lookup: CDR1 SNHLY, CDR2 FYNNEI. The CDR3 covers 16 residues. The CDR3 region is CARSGGGPRDNSPLHF. The CDR3 region has the DNA TGTGCCAGATCCGGAGGTGGCCCTCGGGATAATTCACCCCTCCACTTT.

This sequence joins TRBV18 and TRBJ2-5, with D possibly being TRBD2 (5 bases). Germline CDR1 is KGHSH and CDR2 is LQKENI. The V and J ends lost 3 bases and 4 bases respectively, with 15 bases between them. The CDR3 sequence is 15 residues long. CDR3 sequence: CASSPNWGAGETQYF. As DNA, the CDR3 is TGTGCCAGCTCACCCAATTGGGGTGCGGGAGAGACCCAGTACTTC.

The chain carries TRBV6-5 and TRBJ2-3; D is undetermined. The germline V gene encodes CDR1 MNHEY and CDR2 SVGAGI. The V and J ends lost 4 bases and 6 bases respectively, with 11 bases between them. The CDR3 extends over 13 amino acids. As DNA, the CDR3 is TGTGCCAGCAGTTCCCCTAGTTCGGATACGCAGTATTTT. Protein sequence: CASSSPSSDTQYF.

The chain uses TRBV28 and TRBJ2-2; D call uncertain. Germline V gives CDR1 MDHEN, CDR2 SYDVKM. This CDR3 contains 13 residues. Between the trimmed V and J ends, which lost 8 bases and 5 bases, there was a span of 12 bases. CDR3 region: CASLGRRTGELFF. DNA of the CDR3: TGTGCCAGCCTCGGAAGAAGAACCGGGGAGCTGTTTTTT.

This clone was recorded once. The rearrangement uses TRBV11-2 and TRBJ2-7; 10 nucleotides align to TRBD2. The CDR3 length is 15 residues. The germline gives CDR1 SGHAT, CDR2 FQNNGV. Trimming cost V 3 bases and J 3 bases; bases outside gene matches: 5. In DNA form, the CDR3 reads TGTGCCAGCAGCTTCTTAGCGGGAGGAGTCTACGAGCAGTACTTC. Its translation: CASSFLAGGVYEQYF.

The chain recombines TRBV6-6 with TRBJ2-5; D not resolved. V lost 0 bases, J lost 7 bases, and 6 bases lay in between. Germline CDR1 is MNHNY and CDR2 is SVGAGI (reference sequence). The CDR3 consists of 12 residues. The chain's CDR3 is CASSYSLGTQYF. CDR3 bases: TGTGCCAGCAGTTACTCTCTGGGGACCCAGTACTTC.

This chain connects TRBV2 to TRBJ2-1; no clear D gene. V lost 3 bases to trimming and J lost 1 base, with 10 bases between them. CDR1 is SNHLY and CDR2 is FYNNEI in the germline V gene. There are 15 residues in the CDR3. CDR3: CASSEFGSSYNEQFF. The CDR3 region has the DNA TGTGCCAGCAGTGAGTTCGGGTCTTCCTACAATGAGCAGTTCTTC.

J is TRBJ2-7 and V is TRBV27; TRBD1 aligns across 10 bases. J was trimmed by 1 base and V by 11 bases; bases with no gene match: 8. Germline V gives CDR1 MNHEY, CDR2 SMNVEV (reference sequence). CDR3 size: 14 residues. CDR3 coding DNA: TGTGCCGCAGGGGGACAGGGGTCATCCTACGAGCAGTACTTC. This codes for CAAGGQGSSYEQYF.

V is TRBV7-9 and J is TRBJ2-6; 8 bases align to TRBD2. The J segment lost 4 bases and the V segment lost 5 bases, leaving 4 bases of the junction unmatched. This CDR3 spans 15 amino acids. Germline CDR1 reads SEHNR; CDR2 reads FQNEAQ (reference sequence). The CDR3 sequence is CASSDGGAGANVLTF. The DNA for the CDR3 is TGTGCCAGCAGCGACGGGGGGGCCGGGGCCAACGTCCTGACTTTC.

The chain employs TRBV5-4 and TRBJ2-7, with D possibly being TRBD2 (6 bases). The CDR3 covers 13 residues. V shed 4 bases and J shed 7 bases, with 15 bases lying between them. From germline, CDR1 is SGHNT and CDR2 YYREEE (reference sequence). The CDR3 region has the DNA TGTGCCAGCAGCCGCGTGGTCGCGGGGGAGCAGTACTTC. Its protein is CASSRVVAGEQYF.

The gene calls are TRBV4-3 and TRBJ2-3; D possibly matches TRBD1 or TRBD2 (5 bases each). The CDR3 contains 14 residues. V shed 3 bases and J shed 1 base, with 8 bases lying between them. The germline CDR1 and CDR2 sequences are LGHNA and YSLEER. The CDR3 reads CASSQGRGTDTQYF. CDR3 bases: TGCGCCAGCAGCCAGGGACGGGGCACAGATACGCAGTATTTT.

The chain is built from TRBV5-4 and TRBJ1-2; 7 bases agree with TRBD1. The CDR3 runs to 13 residues. Germline V lookup: CDR1 SGHNT, CDR2 YYREEE (reference sequence). V lost 5 bases, J lost 2 bases, and 3 bases stayed unmatched. The CDR3 loop reads CASSRQGNYGYTF. CDR3 DNA sequence: TGTGCCAGCAGTCGACAGGGAAACTATGGCTACACCTTC. Full variable domain (remainder filled in from reference TRBV5-4 and TRBJ1-2): ETGVTQSPTHLIKTRGQQVTLRCSSQSGHNTVSWYQQALGQGPQFIFQYYREEENGRGNFPPRFSGLQFPNYSSELNVNALELDDSALYLCASSRQGNYGYTFGSGTRLTVV.